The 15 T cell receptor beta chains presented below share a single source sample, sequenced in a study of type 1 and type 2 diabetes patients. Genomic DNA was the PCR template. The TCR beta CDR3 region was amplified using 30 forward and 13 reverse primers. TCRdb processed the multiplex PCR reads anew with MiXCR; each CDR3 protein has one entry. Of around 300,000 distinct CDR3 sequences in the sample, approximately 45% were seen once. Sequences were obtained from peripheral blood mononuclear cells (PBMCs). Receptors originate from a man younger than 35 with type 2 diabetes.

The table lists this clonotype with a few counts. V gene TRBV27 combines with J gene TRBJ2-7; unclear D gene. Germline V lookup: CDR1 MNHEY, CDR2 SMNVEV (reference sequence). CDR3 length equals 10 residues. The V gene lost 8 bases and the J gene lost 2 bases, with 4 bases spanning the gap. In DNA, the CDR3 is TGTGCCAGCGGGCCCTACGAGCAGTACTTC. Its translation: CASGPYEQYF.

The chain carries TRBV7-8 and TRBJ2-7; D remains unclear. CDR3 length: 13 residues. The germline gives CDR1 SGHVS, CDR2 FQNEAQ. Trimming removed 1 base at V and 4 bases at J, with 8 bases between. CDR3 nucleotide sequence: TGTGCCAGCAGCTTAGTATGGGGTTACGAGCAGTACTTC. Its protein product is CASSLVWGYEQYF.

CDR3 bases: TGTGCCAGCAGTGATGGGGCTGGGGGCCAACCCTATGGCTACACCTTC. Translated: CASSDGAGGQPYGYTF. The genes are TRBV6-1 and TRBJ1-2, with D tentatively TRBD1 (6 bases). This CDR3 is built from 16 residues. Trimming left V 3 bases short and J 4 bases short, with 18 bases between. Germline CDR1 reads MNHNS; CDR2 reads SASEGT.

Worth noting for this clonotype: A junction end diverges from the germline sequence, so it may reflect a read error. The CDR3 DNA reads as TGTGCCAGCAGTTTAGTTGTAGCGGGGAAGTCCTACGGGCAGTACTTC. It codes for CASSLVVAGKSYGQYF. This rearrangement joins TRBV28 to TRBJ2-7, with 8 nucleotides matching TRBD2. Germline V lookup: CDR1 MDHEN, CDR2 SYDVKM. The CDR3 has 16 amino acids. Filled out from reference TRBV28 and TRBJ2-7, the complete variable domain reads DVKVTQSSRYLVKRTGEKVFLECVQDMDHENMFWYRQDPGLGLRLIYFSYDVKMKEKGDIPEGYSVSREKKERFSLILESASTNQTSMYLCASSLVVAGKSYGQYFGPGTRLTVT.

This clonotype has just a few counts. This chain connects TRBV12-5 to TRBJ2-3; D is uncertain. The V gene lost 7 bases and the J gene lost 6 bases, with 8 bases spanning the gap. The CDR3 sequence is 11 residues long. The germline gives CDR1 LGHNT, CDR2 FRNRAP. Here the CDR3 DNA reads TGTGCTAGTGCCGGCGCCGATACGCAGTATTTT. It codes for CASAGADTQYF.

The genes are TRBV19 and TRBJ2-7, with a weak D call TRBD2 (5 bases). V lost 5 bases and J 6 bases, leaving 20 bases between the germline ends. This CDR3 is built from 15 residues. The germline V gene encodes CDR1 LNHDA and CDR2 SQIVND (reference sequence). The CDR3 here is CASSGIGVARSEQYF. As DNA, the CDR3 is TGTGCCAGTAGTGGGATCGGAGTAGCGCGGAGCGAGCAGTACTTC.

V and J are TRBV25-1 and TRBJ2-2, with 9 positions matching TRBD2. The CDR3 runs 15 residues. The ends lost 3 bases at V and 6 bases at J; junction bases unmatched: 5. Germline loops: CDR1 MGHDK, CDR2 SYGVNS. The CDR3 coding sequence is TGTGCCAGCAGTGATCCGCGGGGGGGCGCCGGGGAGCTGTTTTTT. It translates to CASSDPRGGAGELFF.

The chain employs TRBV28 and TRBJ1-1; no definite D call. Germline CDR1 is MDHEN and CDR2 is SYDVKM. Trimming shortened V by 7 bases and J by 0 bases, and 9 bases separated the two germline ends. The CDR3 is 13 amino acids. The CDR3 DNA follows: TGTGCCAGCACCGAGGTCCTGAACACTGAAGCTTTCTTT. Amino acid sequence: CASTEVLNTEAFF.

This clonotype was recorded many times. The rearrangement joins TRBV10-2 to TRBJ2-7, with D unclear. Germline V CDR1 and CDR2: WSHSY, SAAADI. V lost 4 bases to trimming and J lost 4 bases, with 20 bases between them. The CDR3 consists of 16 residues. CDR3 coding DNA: TGCGCCAGCAGTGTATCTTCATGGGCAGAACAATACGAGCAGTACTTC. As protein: CASSVSSWAEQYEQYF.

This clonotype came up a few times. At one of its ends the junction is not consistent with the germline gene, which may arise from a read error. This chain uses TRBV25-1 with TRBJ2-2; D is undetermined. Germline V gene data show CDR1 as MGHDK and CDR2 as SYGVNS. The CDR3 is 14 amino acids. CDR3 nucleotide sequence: TGTGCCAGCAGTGAGGGTGGGAACGCCGGGGAGCTGTTTTTT. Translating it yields CASSEGGNAGELFF.

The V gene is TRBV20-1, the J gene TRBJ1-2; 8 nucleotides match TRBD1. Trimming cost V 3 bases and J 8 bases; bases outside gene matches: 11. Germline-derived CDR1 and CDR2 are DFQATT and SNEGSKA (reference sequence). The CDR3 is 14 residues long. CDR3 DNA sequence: TGCAGTGCTAGCGCGGGACAGGCGTTCTTCGGCTACACCTTC. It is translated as CSASAGQAFFGYTF.

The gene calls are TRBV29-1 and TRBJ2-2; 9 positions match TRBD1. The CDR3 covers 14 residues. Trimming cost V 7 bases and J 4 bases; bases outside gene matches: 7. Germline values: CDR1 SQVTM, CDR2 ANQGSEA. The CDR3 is CSAGQGRGTGELFF. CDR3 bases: TGCAGCGCCGGACAGGGGCGAGGCACCGGGGAGCTGTTTTTT.

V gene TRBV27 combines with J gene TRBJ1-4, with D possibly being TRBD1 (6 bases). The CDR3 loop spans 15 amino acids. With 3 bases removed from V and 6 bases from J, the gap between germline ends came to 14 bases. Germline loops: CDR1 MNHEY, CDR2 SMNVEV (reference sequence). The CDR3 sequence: CASSLSRRGYEKLFF. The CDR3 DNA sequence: TGTGCCAGCAGTTTGTCTCGCAGGGGATATGAAAAACTGTTTTTT.

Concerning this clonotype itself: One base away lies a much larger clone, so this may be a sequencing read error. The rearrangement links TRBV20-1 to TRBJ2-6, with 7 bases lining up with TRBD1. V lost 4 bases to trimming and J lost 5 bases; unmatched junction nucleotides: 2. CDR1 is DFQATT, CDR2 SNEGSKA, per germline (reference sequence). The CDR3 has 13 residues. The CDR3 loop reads CSAKGARANVLTF. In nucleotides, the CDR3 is TGCAGTGCTAAGGGGGCCAGGGCCAACGTCCTGACTTTC.

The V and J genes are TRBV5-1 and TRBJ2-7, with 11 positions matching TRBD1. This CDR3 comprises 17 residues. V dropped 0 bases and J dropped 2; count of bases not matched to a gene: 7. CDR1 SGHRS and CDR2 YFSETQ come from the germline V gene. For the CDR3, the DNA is TGCGCCAGCAGCTTGGCTCCGGACAGGGGGCGTCCCTACGAGCAGTACTTC. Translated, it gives CASSLAPDRGRPYEQYF.